The TCR beta chain described here comes from a study of shared clonotypes between healthy human individuals. The ends were cut back, 2 bases at V and 0 bases at J, with 17 bases in the middle. The CDR3 loop spans 16 amino acids. Germline V gene sequence: CDR1 GTSNPN, CDR2 SVGIG (reference sequence). Data came from immunoSEQ multiplex PCR; TCRdb stores just in-frame clones and leaves some out. The table lists approximately 1,500,000 clones, around 98% of them singletons. Sequences were obtained from naive CD4+ T cells sorted from blood. Subset described: CD45RA+ positively selected. V and J are TRBV30 and TRBJ2-7; D tentatively reads TRBD1 or TRBD2 (5 bases each). The receptor comes from a young man in good health. CDR3 amino acids: CAWSPPGRGVSYEQYF. CDR3 DNA sequence: TGTGCCTGGAGTCCTCCCGGGCGAGGGGTCTCCTACGAGCAGTACTTC.